The 9 T cell receptor beta chains below were found in one sample sequenced in a study of technical replicates of blood from a handful of donors. Data came from immunoSEQ multiplex PCR; TCRdb stores just in-frame clones and leaves some out. The sample comprises fewer than 100,000 clones, about 95% of which are singletons, and about 0.3% rests with the top ten. Material for sequencing was T cells isolated from PBMCs. The receptors stem from a human donor in good health.

The CDR3 DNA follows: TGTGCCTGGGGACAGGGGAGGGATGGCTACACCTTC. This gives the protein CAWGQGRDGYTF. The rearrangement joins TRBV30 to TRBJ1-2; 9 positions match TRBD1. The CDR3 length is 12 residues. The germline V gene encodes CDR1 GTSNPN and CDR2 SVGIG (reference sequence). The trim removed 5 bases at V and 6 bases at J, leaving 4 bases unmatched.

This chain connects TRBV5-8 to TRBJ2-3; 14 bases are shared with TRBD2. The germline gives CDR1 SGHTS, CDR2 YDEGEE. The V and J ends lost 3 bases and 8 bases, in that order; junction bases with no gene match: 8. The CDR3 runs 16 residues. CDR3 amino acids: CASSSPGLAGVATQYF. The CDR3 nucleotides read TGTGCCAGCAGCTCCCCGGGACTAGCGGGAGTTGCTACGCAGTATTTT.

V is TRBV2 and J is TRBJ2-7, with 7 bases lining up with TRBD1. The CDR3 length is 14 residues. Germline values: CDR1 SNHLY, CDR2 FYNNEI. V was pared by 11 bases and J by 2 bases, with 12 bases of the junction left unmatched. CDR3 sequence reads: CAGNDRAIPYEQYF. The CDR3 DNA is TGTGCCGGAAATGACAGGGCCATTCCCTACGAGCAGTACTTC.

The J gene is TRBJ1-1, the V gene TRBV4-3; D gene unclear. The CDR3 covers 15 residues. CDR1 LGHNA and CDR2 YSLEER come from the germline V gene. The V and J ends lost 0 bases and 5 bases respectively, with 13 bases between them. CDR3 in amino acids: CASSQDYTWRTEAFF. DNA for the CDR3: TGCGCCAGCAGCCAAGACTACACCTGGAGGACTGAAGCTTTCTTT.

V and J are TRBV19 and TRBJ2-7; D not certain. CDR3 length: 13 amino acids. CDR1 is LNHDA and CDR2 is SQIVND in the germline V gene (reference sequence). V lost 3 bases, J lost 0 bases, and 6 bases lay in between. CDR3 nucleotide sequence: TGTGCCAGTAGTATCACGGTCTCCTACGAGCAGTACTTC. Translated: CASSITVSYEQYF.

Concerning this clone: The junction and the germline gene differ at one end; a read error may be behind it. CDR3 coding DNA: TGTGCTAGCAGTCAGATAGCGGGAGACGCAGATACGCAGTATTTT. It specifies CASSQIAGDADTQYF. V is TRBV7-7 and J is TRBJ2-3; TRBD2 agrees at 9 bases. Germline CDR1 and CDR2: SSHAT and FNYEAQ (reference sequence). The CDR3 contains 15 residues.

This chain connects TRBV4-1 to TRBJ1-1; D is unresolved. The CDR3 contains 13 residues. Germline V gene sequence: CDR1 MGHRA, CDR2 YSYEKL. V gave up 3 bases and J gave up 2 bases, with 7 bases separating them. CDR3 residues: CASSHRVNTEAFF. The CDR3, as DNA: TGCGCCAGCAGCCATCGGGTTAACACTGAAGCTTTCTTT.

Of note for this clone: The junction differs from germline at one of its ends, possibly a read error. The chain carries TRBV7-9 and TRBJ1-2, with 8 bases fitting TRBD1. Germline V gives CDR1 SEHNR, CDR2 FQNEAQ (reference sequence). The length of the CDR3 is 15 residues. CDR3 nucleotide sequence: TGTGCCAGCAGCTTTTCAGGGGGCGCTAAATATGGCTACACCTTC. Amino acid sequence: CASSFSGGAKYGYTF.

The table lists this clone with a count of one. V and J are TRBV6-5 and TRBJ2-1; 9 bases are a match to TRBD1. With 1 base clipped from V and 6 bases from J, the junction kept 4 bases outside the gene matches. The CDR3 sequence is 15 residues long. From germline, CDR1 is MNHEY and CDR2 SVGAGI. The CDR3 DNA sequence: TGTGCCAGCAGTTACTTAGGACAGGGGACCAATGAGCAGTTCTTC. Amino acid sequence: CASSYLGQGTNEQFF.